The rows below give T cell receptor beta chains drawn from one sample of a study of control samples from healthy donors and cancer patients. The assay was immunoSEQ multiplex PCR, and TCRdb's table has in-frame clones only and misses some. The sample lists roughly 130,000 clones; 75% to 95% were seen once. Sequenced material: blood. These receptor sequences come from a young man in good health. Each CDR3 is given with its conserved first and last residue. Fields, in order: J gene, clone size, V gene, D gene, CDR3 protein, CDR3 DNA. D genes are given only for firm matches. Not all rows give a size; the values are once, few, many and, for expanded clones, a class.

TRBJ2-3 | . | TRBV5-1 | TRBD2 | CASSLAGTSITDTQYF | TGCGCCAGCAGCCTCGCCGGGACTAGTATAACAGATACGCAGTATTTT
TRBJ1-5 | . | TRBV5-1 | . | CASSLGGYSNQPQHF | TGCGCCAGCAGCTTGGGAGGGTATAGCAATCAGCCCCAGCATTTT
TRBJ2-3 | . | TRBV3-1/TRBV3-2 | TRBD2 | CASSAGGPDTQYF | TGTGCCAGCTCAGCGGGGGGGCCAGATACGCAGTATTTT
TRBJ1-1 | . | TRBV6-6 | TRBD1 | CASSATGTGDTEAFF | TGTGCCAGCTCCGCCACGGGGACAGGGGATACTGAAGCTTTCTTT
TRBJ1-1 | . | TRBV7-9 | TRBD1 | CADRQGGTSGTEAFF | TGTGCCGACCGACAGGGTGGAACTTCGGGCACTGAAGCTTTCTTT
TRBJ1-1 | . | TRBV9 | . | CASGPEGVSFTEAFF | TGTGCCAGCGGCCCCGAGGGGGTCTCGTTCACTGAAGCTTTCTTT
TRBJ2-5 | . | TRBV6-7 | . | CASRSDIPFQETQYF | TGTGCCAGCAGATCCGACATTCCCTTTCAAGAGACCCAGTACTTC
TRBJ2-3 | . | TRBV6-2/TRBV6-3 | . | CASSTDTQYF | TGTGCCAGCAGTACGGATACGCAGTATTTT
TRBJ1-6 | . | TRBV5-1 | . | CASSLVGPITYNSPLHF | TGCGCCAGCAGCTTGGTCGGTCCAATCACCTATAATTCACCCCTCCACTTT
TRBJ1-3 | . | TRBV30 | . | CAWNPGEEGNTIYF | TGTGCCTGGAATCCCGGGGAAGAAGGAAACACCATATATTTT
TRBJ2-1 | . | TRBV7-3 | TRBD2 | CASSSLGLANEQFF | TGTGCCAGCAGCTCTCTCGGACTAGCCAATGAGCAGTTCTTC
TRBJ2-1 | once | TRBV6-5 | . | CASSNLGEQFF | TGTGCCAGCAGTAACCTGGGTGAGCAGTTCTTC
TRBJ1-3 | . | TRBV19 | . | CASSATGSGNTIYF | TGTGCCAGTAGTGCCACAGGGTCTGGAAACACCATATATTTT
TRBJ2-1 | . | TRBV3-1/TRBV3-2 | . | CASSQDQIGTRSYNEQFF | TGTGCCAGCAGCCAAGACCAAATCGGGACACGTTCCTACAATGAGCAGTTCTTC
TRBJ2-2 | . | TRBV30 | TRBD2 | CASIDGRWNTGELFF | TGTGCCTCTATAGACGGGAGGTGGAACACCGGGGAGCTGTTTTTT
TRBJ1-6 | . | TRBV5-1 | . | CASSPGNNPDNSPLHF | TGCGCCAGCAGCCCGGGGAACAACCCCGATAATTCACCCCTCCACTTT
TRBJ2-5 | . | TRBV2 | TRBD2 | CASSEAGTSLWEETQYF | TGTGCCAGCAGTGAAGCGGGGACTAGCCTTTGGGAAGAGACCCAGTACTTC
TRBJ2-2 | . | TRBV24-1 | TRBD2 | CATSDREGRFANTGELFF | TGTGCCACCAGTGATAGGGAGGGACGATTCGCGAACACCGGGGAGCTGTTTTTT
TRBJ1-2 | . | TRBV7-9 | TRBD1 | CASSLGAGQGIGGYTF | TGTGCCAGCAGCTTAGGGGCAGGACAGGGGATAGGCGGCTACACCTTC
TRBJ1-4 | . | TRBV4-3 | TRBD1 | CASSPDRFFEKLFF | TGCGCCAGCAGCCCGGACAGGTTTTTCGAAAAACTGTTTTTT
TRBJ2-6 | . | TRBV6-6 | TRBD2 | CASSRRQGLGAVWGQRFLTF | TGTGCCAGCAGCCGGCGGCAGGGACTAGGTGCCGTCTGGGGCCAACGTTTCCTGACTTTC
TRBJ1-1 | . | TRBV10-1 | . | CASSESRGVNTEAFF | TGCGCCAGCAGTGAGTCTAGGGGAGTCAACACTGAAGCTTTCTTT
TRBJ2-2 | . | TRBV5-6 | . | CASSFTPGRRYTGELFF | TGTGCCAGCAGCTTCACACCGGGACGGAGATACACCGGGGAGCTGTTTTTT
TRBJ1-1 | . | TRBV27 | TRBD1 | CASSLRQTGGNTEAFF | TGTGCCAGCAGTTTACGCCAGACAGGGGGGAACACTGAAGCTTTCTTT
TRBJ2-7 | . | TRBV4-1 | TRBD2 | CASSKSGTSGGATYEQYF | TGCGCCAGCAGCAAATCAGGTACAAGCGGGGGGGCCACCTACGAGCAGTACTTC
TRBJ2-1 | once | TRBV10-1 | TRBD2 | CASSLSGSYNEQFF | TGCGCCAGCAGTCTTAGCGGGAGCTACAATGAGCAGTTCTTC
TRBJ1-4 | . | TRBV5-1 | TRBD1 | CASSPGQSTNEKLFF | TGCGCCAGCAGCCCGGGACAGTCGACTAATGAAAAACTGTTTTTT
TRBJ1-3 | once | TRBV7-2 | TRBD1 | CASSSWDSTQDTIYF | TGTGCCAGCAGCTCATGGGACAGTACCCAGGACACCATATATTTT
TRBJ2-7 | . | TRBV29-1 | . | CSVGGDRERRSYEQYF | TGCAGCGTTGGAGGGGACCGCGAGAGGAGATCCTACGAGCAGTACTTC
TRBJ2-7 | . | TRBV2 | TRBD2 | CASRQTSGGPPGREQYF | TGTGCCAGCAGACAAACTAGCGGGGGCCCCCCGGGTAGAGAGCAGTACTTC
TRBJ1-5 | . | TRBV5-1 | . | CASSLEGPVGNQPQHF | TGCGCCAGCAGCTTGGAGGGGCCGGTCGGCAATCAGCCCCAGCATTTT